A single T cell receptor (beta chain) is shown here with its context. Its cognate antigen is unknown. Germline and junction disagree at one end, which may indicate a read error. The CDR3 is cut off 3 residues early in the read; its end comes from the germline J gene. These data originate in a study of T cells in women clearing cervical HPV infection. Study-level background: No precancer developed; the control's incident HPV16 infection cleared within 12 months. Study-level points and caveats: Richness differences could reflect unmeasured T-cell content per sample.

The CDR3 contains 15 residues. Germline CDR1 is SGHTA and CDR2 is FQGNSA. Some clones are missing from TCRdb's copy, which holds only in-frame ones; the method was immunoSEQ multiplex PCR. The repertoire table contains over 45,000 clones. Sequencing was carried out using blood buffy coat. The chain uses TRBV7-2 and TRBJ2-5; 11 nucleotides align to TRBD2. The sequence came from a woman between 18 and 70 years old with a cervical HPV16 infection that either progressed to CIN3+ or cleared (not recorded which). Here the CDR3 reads CASSLAGGGGDTQYF. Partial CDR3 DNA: TGTGCCAGCAGCCTAGCGGGGGGTGGGGGAGATACC. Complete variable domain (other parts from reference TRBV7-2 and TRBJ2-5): GAGVSQSPSNKVTEKGKDVELRCDPISGHTALYWYRQSLGQGLEFLIYFQGNSAPDKSGLPSDRFSAERTGGSVSTLTIQRTQQEDSAVYLCASSLAGGGGDTQYFGPGTRLLVL.